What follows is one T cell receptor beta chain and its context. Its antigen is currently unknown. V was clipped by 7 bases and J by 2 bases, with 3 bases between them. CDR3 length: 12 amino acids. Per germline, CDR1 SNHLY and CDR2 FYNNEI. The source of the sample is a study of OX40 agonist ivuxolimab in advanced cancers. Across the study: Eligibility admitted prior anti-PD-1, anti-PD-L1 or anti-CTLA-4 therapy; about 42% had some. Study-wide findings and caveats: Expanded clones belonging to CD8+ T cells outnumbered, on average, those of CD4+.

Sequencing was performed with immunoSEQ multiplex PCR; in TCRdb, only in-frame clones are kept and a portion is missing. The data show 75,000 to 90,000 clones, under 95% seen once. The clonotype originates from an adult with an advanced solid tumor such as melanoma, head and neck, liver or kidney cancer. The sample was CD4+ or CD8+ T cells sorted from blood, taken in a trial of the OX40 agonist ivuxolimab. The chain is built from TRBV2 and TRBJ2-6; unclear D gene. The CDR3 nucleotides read TGTGCCAGCACAACTGGGGCCAACGTCCTGACTTTC. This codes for CASTTGANVLTF.